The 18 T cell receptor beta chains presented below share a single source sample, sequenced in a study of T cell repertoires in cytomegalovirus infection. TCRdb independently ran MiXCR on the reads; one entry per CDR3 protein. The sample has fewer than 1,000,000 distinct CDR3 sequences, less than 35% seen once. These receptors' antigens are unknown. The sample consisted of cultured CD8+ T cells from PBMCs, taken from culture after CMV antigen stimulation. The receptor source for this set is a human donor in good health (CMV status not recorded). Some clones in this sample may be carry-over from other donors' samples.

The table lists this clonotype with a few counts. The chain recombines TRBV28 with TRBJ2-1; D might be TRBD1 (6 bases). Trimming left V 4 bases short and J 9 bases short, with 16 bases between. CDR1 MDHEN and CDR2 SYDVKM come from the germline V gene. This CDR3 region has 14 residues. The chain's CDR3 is CASSSHTQGPEQFF. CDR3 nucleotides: TGTGCCAGCAGTTCGCATACACAGGGTCCTGAGCAGTTCTTC.

This chain's CDR3 is CASSLVPGTGFFSYEQYF. The DNA for the CDR3 is TGTGCCAGCAGTTTAGTTCCGGGGACAGGGTTTTTCTCCTACGAGCAGTACTTC. The chain has TRBV12-3 or TRBV12-4 and TRBJ2-7; 9 bases match TRBD1. V gave up 1 base and J gave up 0 bases; unmatched junction bases: 10. CDR3 length equals 18 residues.

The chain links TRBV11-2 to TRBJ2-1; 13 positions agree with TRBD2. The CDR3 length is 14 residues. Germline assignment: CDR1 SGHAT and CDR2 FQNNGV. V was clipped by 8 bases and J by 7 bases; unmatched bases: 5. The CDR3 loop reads CASLGGLAGNEQFF. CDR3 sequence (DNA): TGTGCCAGCTTGGGGGGACTAGCGGGAAATGAGCAGTTCTTC. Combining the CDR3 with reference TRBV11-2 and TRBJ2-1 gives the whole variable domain EAGVAQSPRYKIIEKRQSVAFWCNPISGHATLYWYQQILGQGPKLLIQFQNNGVVDDSQLPKDRFSAERLKGVDSTLKIQPAKLEDSAVYLCASLGGLAGNEQFFGPGTRLTVL.

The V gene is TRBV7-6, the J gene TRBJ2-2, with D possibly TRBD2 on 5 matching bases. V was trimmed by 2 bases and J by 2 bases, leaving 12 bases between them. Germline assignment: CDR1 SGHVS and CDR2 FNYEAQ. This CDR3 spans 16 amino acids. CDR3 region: CASSLPRTGNTGELFF. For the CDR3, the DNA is TGTGCCAGCAGCTTACCCCGGACGGGAAACACCGGGGAGCTGTTTTTT.

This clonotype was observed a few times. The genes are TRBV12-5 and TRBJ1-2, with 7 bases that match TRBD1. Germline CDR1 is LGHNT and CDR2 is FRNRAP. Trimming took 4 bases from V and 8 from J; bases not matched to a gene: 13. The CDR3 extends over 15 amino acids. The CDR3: CASGSGLGTAAGYTF. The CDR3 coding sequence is TGTGCTAGTGGTTCTGGCCTCGGGACAGCCGCAGGCTACACCTTC.

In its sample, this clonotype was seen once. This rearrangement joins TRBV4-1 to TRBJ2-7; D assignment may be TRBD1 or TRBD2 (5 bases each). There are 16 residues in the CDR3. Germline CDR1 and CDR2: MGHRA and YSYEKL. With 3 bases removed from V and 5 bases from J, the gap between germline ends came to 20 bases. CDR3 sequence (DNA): TGCGCCAGCAGCCAGAGAGAGGGCCTGGAAGGGGACGAGCAGTACTTC. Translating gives CASSQREGLEGDEQYF.

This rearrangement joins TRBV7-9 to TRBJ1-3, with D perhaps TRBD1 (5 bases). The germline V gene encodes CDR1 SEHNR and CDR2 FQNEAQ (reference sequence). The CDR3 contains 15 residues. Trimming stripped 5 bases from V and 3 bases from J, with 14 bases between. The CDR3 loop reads CASSQGDFDGNTIYF. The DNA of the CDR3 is TGTGCCAGCAGCCAAGGGGACTTTGATGGAAACACCATATATTTT.

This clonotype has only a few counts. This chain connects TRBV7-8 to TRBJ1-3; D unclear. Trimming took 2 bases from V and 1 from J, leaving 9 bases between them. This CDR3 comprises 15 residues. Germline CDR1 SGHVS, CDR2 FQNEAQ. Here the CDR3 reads CASSLSSASGNTIYF. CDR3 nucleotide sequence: TGTGCCAGCAGCTTATCTTCGGCATCTGGAAACACCATATATTTT.

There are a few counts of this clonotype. This CDR3 reads CASSLRTSGGAHYNEQFF. CDR3 DNA sequence: TGTGCCAGCAGCTTAAGGACTAGCGGGGGGGCTCACTACAATGAGCAGTTCTTC. V and J are TRBV7-9 and TRBJ2-1; TRBD2 aligns across 15 bases. V lost 2 bases to trimming and J lost 3 bases; unmatched junction nucleotides: 5. Germline lookup yields CDR1 SEHNR and CDR2 FQNEAQ (reference sequence). The CDR3 consists of 18 residues.

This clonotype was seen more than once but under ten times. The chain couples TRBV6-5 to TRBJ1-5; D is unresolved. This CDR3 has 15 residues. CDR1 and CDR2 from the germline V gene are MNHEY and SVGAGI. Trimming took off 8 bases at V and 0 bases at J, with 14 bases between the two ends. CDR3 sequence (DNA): TGTGCCAGCGCCTCGGACGGAGATAGCAATCAGCCCCAGCATTTT. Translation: CASASDGDSNQPQHF.

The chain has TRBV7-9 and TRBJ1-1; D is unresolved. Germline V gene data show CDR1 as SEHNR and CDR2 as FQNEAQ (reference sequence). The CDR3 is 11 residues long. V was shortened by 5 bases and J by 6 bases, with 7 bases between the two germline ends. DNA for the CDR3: TGTGCCAGCAGCCCTCGTCCTGAAGCTTTCTTT. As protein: CASSPRPEAFF.

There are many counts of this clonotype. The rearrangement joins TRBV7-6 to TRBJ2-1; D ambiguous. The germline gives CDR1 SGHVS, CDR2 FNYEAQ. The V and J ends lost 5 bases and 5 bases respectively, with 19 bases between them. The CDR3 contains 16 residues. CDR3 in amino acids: CASSPAPRTTNNEQFF. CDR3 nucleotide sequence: TGTGCCAGCAGCCCCGCCCCAAGGACCACTAACAATGAGCAGTTCTTC. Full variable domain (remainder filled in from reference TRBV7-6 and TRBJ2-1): GAGVSQSPRYKVTKRGQDVALRCDPISGHVSLYWYRQALGQGPEFLTYFNYEAQQDKSGLPNDRFSAERPEGSISTLTIQRTEQRDSAMYRCASSPAPRTTNNEQFFGPGTRLTVL.

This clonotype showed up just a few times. DNA of the CDR3: TGTGCCAGCAGTCAGGGGTCTATGCAGCCCCAGCATTTT. This codes for CASSQGSMQPQHF. The chain has TRBV6-5 and TRBJ1-5, with TRBD1 as a possible D gene (6 bases). Trimming cost V 5 bases and J 7 bases, with 12 bases left between them. The CDR3 runs 13 residues. CDR1 and CDR2 from the germline V gene are MNHEY and SVGAGI.

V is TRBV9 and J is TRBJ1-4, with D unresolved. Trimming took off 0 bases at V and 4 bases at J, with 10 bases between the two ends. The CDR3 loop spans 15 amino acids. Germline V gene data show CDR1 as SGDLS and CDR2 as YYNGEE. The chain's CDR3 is CASSVGSSVNEKLFF. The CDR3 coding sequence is TGTGCCAGCAGCGTAGGTTCCAGTGTTAATGAAAAACTGTTTTTT. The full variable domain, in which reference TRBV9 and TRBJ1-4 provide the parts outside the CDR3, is DSGVTQTPKHLITATGQRVTLRCSPRSGDLSVYWYQQSLDQGLQFLIQYYNGEERAKGNILERFSAQQFPDLHSELNLSSLELGDSALYFCASSVGSSVNEKLFFGSGTQLSVL.

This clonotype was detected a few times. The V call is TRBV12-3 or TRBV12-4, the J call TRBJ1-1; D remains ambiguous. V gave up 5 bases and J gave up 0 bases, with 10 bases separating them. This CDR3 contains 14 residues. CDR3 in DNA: TGTGCCAGCAGTCAGACACACATGAACACTGAAGCTTTCTTT. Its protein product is CASSQTHMNTEAFF.

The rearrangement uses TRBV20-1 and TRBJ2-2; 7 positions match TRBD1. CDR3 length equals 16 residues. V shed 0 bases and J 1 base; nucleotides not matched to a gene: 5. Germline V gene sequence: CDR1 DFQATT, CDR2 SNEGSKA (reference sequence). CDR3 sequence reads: CSARDGGQENTGELFF. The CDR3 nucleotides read TGCAGTGCTAGAGATGGAGGACAGGAGAACACCGGGGAGCTGTTTTTT.

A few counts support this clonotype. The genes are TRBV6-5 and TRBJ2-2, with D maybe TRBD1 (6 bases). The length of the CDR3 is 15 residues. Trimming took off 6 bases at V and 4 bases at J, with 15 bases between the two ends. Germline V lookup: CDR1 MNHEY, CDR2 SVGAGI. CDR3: CASSLVGAGTGELFF. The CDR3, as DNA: TGTGCCAGCAGCCTCGTGGGGGCCGGCACCGGGGAGCTGTTTTTT.

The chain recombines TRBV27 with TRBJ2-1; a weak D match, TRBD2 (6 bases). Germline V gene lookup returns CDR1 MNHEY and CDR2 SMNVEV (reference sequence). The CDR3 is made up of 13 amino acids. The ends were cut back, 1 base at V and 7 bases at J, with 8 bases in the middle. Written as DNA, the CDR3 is TGTGCCAGCAGTTTATGGAGGGCGAATGAGCAGTTCTTC. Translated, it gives CASSLWRANEQFF.